This T cell receptor (beta chain) was recorded in a study of beta chain features in type 1 diabetes. All of the isolated RNA was reverse transcribed, so expressed TCRB transcripts were sequenced. Sequencing used immunoSEQ multiplex PCR; TCRdb keeps in-frame clones, though not all of them. The data show 250,000 to 350,000 clones, 13% to 15% seen once. Study-wide results and limits: PCR might pick shorter templates more often, in the same way for patients and controls. Type 1 diabetes patients showed a moderate but significant shortening of TCRB CDR3s in all four CD4+ subsets. Patients with type 1 diabetes carried fewer insertions and had more deletions at their VDJ junctions.

Regarding this clone: What it binds is unknown.

The authors sorted CD4+ naive, central memory, regulatory and stem cell-like memory cells via CD45RO/CCR7/CD25/CD127/CD95/CD27. Purity exceeding 95% was reached by all sorted populations. Germline V gene sequence: CDR1 SGHNT, CDR2 YYREEE (reference sequence). Trimming took 3 bases from V and 4 from J, leaving 8 bases between them. This CDR3 is built from 13 residues. The sequence was collected from a young man with type 1 diabetes. This chain uses TRBV5-4 with TRBJ1-3; D remains unclear. The sequenced sample was naive CD4+ T cells from blood. CDR3 in DNA: TGTGCCAGCAGCTCACTCCTCGGAAACACCATATATTTT. Protein: CASSSLLGNTIYF.